This TCR beta chain emerged from a study of control samples from healthy donors and cancer patients. The protocol was immunoSEQ multiplex PCR, while the TCRdb copy is restricted to in-frame clones and leaves out a portion. The sample carries around 180,000 clones, 90% to 95% recorded once. The CDR3 runs 15 residues. V gave up 4 bases and J gave up 4 bases; unmatched junction bases: 2. The V gene's germline CDR1 is LNHDA and CDR2 SQIVND (reference sequence). The sequencing input was blood. The sequence was obtained from a woman aged 18 to 35 in good health. V usage is TRBV19 and J usage is TRBJ2-3; 13 bases are shared with TRBD2. CDR3 nucleotides: TGTGCCAGTAGTAAAACTAGCGGGGGGGCAGATACGCAGTATTTT. Protein sequence: CASSKTSGGADTQYF.